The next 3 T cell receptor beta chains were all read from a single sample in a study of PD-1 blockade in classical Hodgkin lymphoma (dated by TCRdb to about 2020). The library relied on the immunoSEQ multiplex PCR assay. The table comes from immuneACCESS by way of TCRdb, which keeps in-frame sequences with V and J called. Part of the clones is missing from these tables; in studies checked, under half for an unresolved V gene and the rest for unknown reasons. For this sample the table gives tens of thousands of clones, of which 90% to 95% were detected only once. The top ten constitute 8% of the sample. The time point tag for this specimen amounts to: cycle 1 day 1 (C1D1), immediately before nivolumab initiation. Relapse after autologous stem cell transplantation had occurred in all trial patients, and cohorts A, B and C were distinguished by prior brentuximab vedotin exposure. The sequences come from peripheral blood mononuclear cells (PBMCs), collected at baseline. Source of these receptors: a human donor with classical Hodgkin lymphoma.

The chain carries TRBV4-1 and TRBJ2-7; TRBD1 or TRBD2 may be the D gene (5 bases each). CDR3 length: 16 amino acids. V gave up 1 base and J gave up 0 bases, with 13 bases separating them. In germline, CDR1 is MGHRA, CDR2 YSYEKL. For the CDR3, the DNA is TGCGCCAGCAGCCAAGGGGGGACGGGGAGCTCCTACGAGCAGTACTTC. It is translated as CASSQGGTGSSYEQYF.

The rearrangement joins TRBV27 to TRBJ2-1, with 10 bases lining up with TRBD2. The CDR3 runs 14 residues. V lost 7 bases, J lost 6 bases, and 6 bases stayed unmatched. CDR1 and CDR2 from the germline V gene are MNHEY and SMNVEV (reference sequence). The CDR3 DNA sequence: TGTGCCAGCACAAGCGGGGGGGCCGTCAATGAGCAGTTCTTC. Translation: CASTSGGAVNEQFF.

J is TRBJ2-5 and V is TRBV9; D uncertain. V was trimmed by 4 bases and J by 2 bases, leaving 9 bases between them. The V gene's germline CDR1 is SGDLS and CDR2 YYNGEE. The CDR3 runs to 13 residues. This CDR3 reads CASSSNNQETQYF. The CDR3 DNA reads TGTGCCAGCAGCTCGAACAATCAAGAGACCCAGTACTTC.